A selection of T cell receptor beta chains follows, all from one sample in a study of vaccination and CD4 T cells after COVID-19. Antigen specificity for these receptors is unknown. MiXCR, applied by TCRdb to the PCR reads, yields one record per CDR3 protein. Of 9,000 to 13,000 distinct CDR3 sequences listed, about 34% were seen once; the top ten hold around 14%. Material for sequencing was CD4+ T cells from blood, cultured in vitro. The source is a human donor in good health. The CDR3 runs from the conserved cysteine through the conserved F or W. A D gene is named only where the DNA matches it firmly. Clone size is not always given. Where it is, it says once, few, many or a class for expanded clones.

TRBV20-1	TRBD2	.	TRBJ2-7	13	CSVGLAVSYEQYF	TGCAGTGTGGGGCTAGCGGTCTCCTACGAGCAGTACTTC
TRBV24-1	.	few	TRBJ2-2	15	CATSDPTVNTGELFF	TGTGCCACCAGTGACCCGACAGTGAACACCGGGGAGCTGTTTTTT
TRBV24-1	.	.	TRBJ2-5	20	CATSDPTTGTTGEPQETQYF	TGTGCCACCAGTGATCCGACGACAGGGACTACCGGGGAACCGCAAGAGACCCAGTACTTC
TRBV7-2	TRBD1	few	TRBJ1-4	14	CASSLGDRTEKLFF	TGTGCCAGCAGCTTAGGGGACAGAACTGAAAAACTGTTTTTT
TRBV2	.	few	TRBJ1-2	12	CASSAIEGGYTF	TGTGCCAGCAGTGCCATCGAGGGAGGCTACACCTTC
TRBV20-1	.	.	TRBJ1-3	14	CSASSVQNVNTIYF	TGCAGTGCTAGTTCGGTTCAGAACGTCAACACCATATATTTT
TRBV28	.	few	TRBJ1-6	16	CASSLGAGSRRSPLHF	TGTGCCAGCAGTTTGGGGGCGGGCTCACGGAGGTCACCCCTCCACTTT
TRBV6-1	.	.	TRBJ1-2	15	CASGPSAGNDYGYTF	TGTGCCAGCGGTCCAAGCGCAGGGAATGACTATGGCTACACCTTC
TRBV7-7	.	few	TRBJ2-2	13	CASSSSMAGELFF	TGTGCTAGCAGCTCTTCCATGGCCGGGGAGCTGTTTTTT
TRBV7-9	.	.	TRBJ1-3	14	CASSLGSSGNTIYF	TGTGCCAGCAGCTTAGGAAGCTCTGGAAACACCATATATTTT
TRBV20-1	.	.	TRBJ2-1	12	CSAIPGWDEQFF	TGCAGTGCTATTCCAGGGTGGGATGAGCAGTTCTTC